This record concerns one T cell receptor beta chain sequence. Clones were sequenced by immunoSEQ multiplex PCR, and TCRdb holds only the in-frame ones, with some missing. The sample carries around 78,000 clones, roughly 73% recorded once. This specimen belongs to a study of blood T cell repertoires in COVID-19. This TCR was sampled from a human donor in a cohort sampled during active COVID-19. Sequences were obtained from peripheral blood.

The CDR3 DNA follows: TGTGCCAGCAGCTGGCCCGCGGGGGAAAGTGAAAAACTGTTTTTT. This encodes CASSWPAGESEKLFF. V is TRBV3-1 (or the pseudogene TRBV3-2) and J is TRBJ1-4; tentatively, D is TRBD1 (5 bases). The V end was cut by 5 bases, the J end by 7 bases, with 17 bases between. Germline V gene data show CDR1 as LGHDT and CDR2 as YNNKEL (reference sequence). The CDR3 loop spans 15 amino acids.